This T cell receptor (beta chain) appears in the sequencing data of a study of Ad26.COV2.S vaccination and SARS-CoV-2 variants. As regards this clone: Antigen unknown.

General observations from the study: Participants given vaccine showed non-spike TCR breadth similar to that of placebo recipients.

Treatment indicated: about 20 received Ad26.COV2.S at low or high dose, single or two shots; 5 received placebo; per-sample allocation not given. All samples were drawn on day 63, counting from the first vaccine or placebo injection. Sequencing was performed with immunoSEQ multiplex PCR; in TCRdb, only in-frame clones are kept and a portion is missing. The data contain about 350,000 clones, about nine tenths of them singletons. The germline gives CDR1 MNHNS, CDR2 SASEGT. CDR3 length equals 16 residues. The trim removed 0 bases at V and 7 bases at J, leaving 8 bases unmatched. The chain carries TRBV6-1 and TRBJ2-1, with TRBD1 matching 8 bases. This sequence originates from a person aged 18-60 years who received the Ad26.COV2.S COVID-19 vaccine or a placebo. Sequenced material: peripheral blood, taken in a trial of Ad26.COV2.S vaccine versus placebo. DNA for the CDR3: TGTGCCAGCAGTGAAGCGACCCGGGACAGGACGAATGAGCAGTTCTTC. Translation: CASSEATRDRTNEQFF.